This is a list of T cell receptor beta chains from one sample in a study of cytomegalovirus exposure and HLA in healthy donors. The assay was immunoSEQ multiplex PCR, and TCRdb's table has in-frame clones only and misses some. The top ten clones hold roughly 2% of a sample with some 90,000 clones, over 70% of them seen once. Sequenced input: PBMCs. The receptors were sampled from a boy younger than 18 in good health and CMV-seronegative. CDR3s include the opening cysteine and the closing phenylalanine or tryptophan. The order of the fields is J gene, V gene, CDR3 protein.

TRBJ2-1 | TRBV7-9 | CASLPLRLDSSNEQFF
TRBJ1-5 | TRBV30 | CAWNTGYGQPQHF
TRBJ2-1 | TRBV18 | CASSPIAGGSYNEQFF
TRBJ2-3 | TRBV6-4 | CASSGNGRRTDTQYF
TRBJ2-7 | TRBV7-2 | CASSPLAGGDSYEQYF
TRBJ1-6 | TRBV10-1 | CASRPDTNSPLHF
TRBJ1-1 | TRBV18 | CASSPQKGSTEAFF
TRBJ2-7 | TRBV30 | CAWSEGQGYEQYF
TRBJ2-5 | TRBV29-1 | CSALGEVETQYF
TRBJ1-1 | TRBV18 | CASSPPRGLNTGAFF
TRBJ1-1 | TRBV28 | CASSLWNGGNTEAFF
TRBJ1-2 | TRBV25-1 | CASSVGQGSYGYTF
TRBJ1-1 | TRBV30 | CAWSVIGGTEAFF